The 19 T cell receptor beta chains below come from one sample, sequenced in a study of response to subunit inactivated influenza vaccine. TCRdb called the RT-PCR reads again in MiXCR, with one record for every CDR3 protein. This table holds around 710,000 distinct CDR3 sequences, approximately 15% found once. The sequences come from PBMCs from blood, collected around 14 days before vaccination. The receptors were gathered from a man aged 45-65 years who received an inactivated influenza vaccine.

The sample holds a few counts of this clonotype. The chain is built from TRBV6-2 or TRBV6-3 and TRBJ2-3; tentatively, D is TRBD2 (6 bases). V gave up 0 bases and J gave up 2 bases, with 12 bases separating them. CDR1 MNHEY and CDR2 SVGEGT come from the germline V gene. The CDR3 is made up of 16 amino acids. CDR3 residues: CASSYSRRDFTDTQYF. CDR3 bases: TGTGCCAGCAGTTACTCGAGGCGGGATTTCACAGATACGCAGTATTTT.

The gene calls are TRBV3-1 and TRBJ2-7; D could derive from TRBD1 or TRBD2 (5 bases each). The germline V gene has CDR1 LGHDT and CDR2 YNNKEL (reference sequence). The CDR3 is 15 amino acids. Trimming removed 0 bases from V and 4 bases from J, with 13 bases in between. The DNA for the CDR3 is TGTGCCAGCAGCCAAGATCTGTCGGGACCGTACGAGCAGTACTTC. Protein product: CASSQDLSGPYEQYF.

This clonotype appeared a few times. V usage is TRBV7-2 and J usage is TRBJ1-3, with TRBD1 as a possible D gene (5 bases). V was clipped by 7 bases and J by 3 bases, with 13 bases between them. Germline loops: CDR1 SGHTA, CDR2 FQGNSA. The CDR3 length is 14 residues. The CDR3 nucleotides read TGTGCCAGCATCAACCGGGGCGGTGGAAACACCATATATTTT. It encodes CASINRGGGNTIYF.

This clonotype was observed a handful of times. J is TRBJ1-5 and V is TRBV7-2, with D maybe TRBD1 (5 bases). The ends were cut back, 0 bases at V and 7 bases at J, with 13 bases in the middle. This CDR3 spans 15 amino acids. The germline V gene has CDR1 SGHTA and CDR2 FQGNSA. CDR3 DNA sequence: TGTGCCAGCAGCTTAGCTGCGGGGGGTGGCCAGCCCCAGCATTTT. Translating gives CASSLAAGGGQPQHF.

This clonotype has only a few counts. The CDR3 is CASSEGQGQYF. The DNA for the CDR3 is TGTGCCAGCAGTGAAGGCCAGGGGCAGTACTTC. The chain joins TRBV6-1 to TRBJ2-7; the D gene is possibly TRBD1 (5 bases). The V and J ends lost 1 base and 9 bases respectively, with 7 bases between them. Germline V lookup: CDR1 MNHNS, CDR2 SASEGT. This CDR3 is 11 amino acids long.

There are many counts of this clonotype. The chain carries TRBV29-1 and TRBJ2-2; D is perhaps TRBD1 (6 bases). The V gene's germline CDR1 is SQVTM and CDR2 ANQGSEA. The CDR3 loop spans 15 amino acids. Trimming left V 6 bases short and J 0 bases short, with 14 bases between. The chain's CDR3 is CSVKSGQTNTGELFF. CDR3 coding DNA: TGCAGCGTGAAGAGTGGACAGACGAACACCGGGGAGCTGTTTTTT.

This clonotype has just a few counts. The rearrangement uses TRBV10-3 and TRBJ2-7; D may be TRBD1 or TRBD2 (5 bases each). From germline, CDR1 is ENHRY and CDR2 SYGVKD. The germline V and J ends were trimmed by 7 bases and 3 bases, with 16 bases remaining between them. The CDR3 contains 14 residues. The CDR3 DNA sequence: TGTGCCATCAAGACCGGGACCCCCAACTACGAGCAGTACTTC. Amino acids: CAIKTGTPNYEQYF.

This clonotype was counted between two and nine times. The chain recombines TRBV20-1 with TRBJ2-1; 8 nucleotides agree with TRBD2. The CDR3 extends over 14 amino acids. Per the germline V gene, CDR1 is DFQATT and CDR2 is SNEGSKA (reference sequence). V lost 6 bases and J lost 6; bases outside the gene matches: 10. CDR3 nucleotides: TGCAGTGCCCCGTCCCCCGGGAGGGGCAATGAGCAGTTCTTC. As protein: CSAPSPGRGNEQFF.

This clonotype was recorded many times. The chain combines TRBV2 with TRBJ1-5, with 8 bases aligning to TRBD1. The J segment lost 7 bases and the V segment lost 6 bases, leaving 8 bases of the junction unmatched. Germline V gene lookup returns CDR1 SNHLY and CDR2 FYNNEI. The CDR3 is 14 amino acids. The CDR3 loop is CASRVQGAKQPQHF. Written as DNA, the CDR3 is TGTGCCAGCAGGGTGCAGGGGGCGAAACAGCCCCAGCATTTT.

This clonotype came up a few times. The gene calls are TRBV20-1 and TRBJ2-2; possible D gene TRBD1, 6 bases. The CDR3 sequence is 13 residues long. V lost 3 bases, J lost 5 bases, and 10 bases lay in between. Germline V gene data show CDR1 as DFQATT and CDR2 as SNEGSKA (reference sequence). In nucleotides, the CDR3 is TGCAGTGCTAGCACAGGGATTACCGGGGAGCTGTTTTTT. Translated: CSASTGITGELFF.

This clonotype appeared many times. This chain uses TRBV5-1 with TRBJ2-1; 8 bases line up with TRBD2. V gave up 4 bases and J gave up 3 bases; unmatched junction bases: 9. The CDR3 contains 16 residues. Germline V lookup: CDR1 SGHRS, CDR2 YFSETQ. The CDR3: CASSVHVSGNYNEQFF. CDR3 nucleotides: TGCGCCAGCAGCGTTCATGTTAGCGGGAACTACAATGAGCAGTTCTTC.

The V and J genes are TRBV7-9 and TRBJ2-1; TRBD1 is a possible D gene (6 bases). The germline V gene has CDR1 SEHNR and CDR2 FQNEAQ (reference sequence). V was shortened by 5 bases and J by 4 bases, with 12 bases between the two germline ends. The CDR3 totals 14 residues. The CDR3 loop reads CASSRTESYNEQFF. Here the CDR3 DNA reads TGTGCCAGCAGCCGGACAGAGTCGTACAATGAGCAGTTCTTC.

This rearrangement joins TRBV4-2 to TRBJ1-5; 7 bases match TRBD1. The V and J ends lost 3 bases and 1 base, in that order; junction bases with no gene match: 21. The germline V gene has CDR1 LGHNA and CDR2 YNFKEQ. The CDR3 runs to 21 residues. The CDR3 nucleotides are TGTGCCAGCAGCCAGGATCCTAAGGGGGCAGGGAAATTCGGAAGCAATCAGCCCCAGCATTTT. Translated: CASSQDPKGAGKFGSNQPQHF.

The chain joins TRBV12-3 or TRBV12-4 to TRBJ2-5, with 8 bases fitting TRBD2. Unmatched junction bases numbered 10, after V lost 5 bases and J lost 2 bases. The CDR3 loop spans 16 amino acids. The CDR3, as DNA: TGTGCCAGCAGTCCCGGACTAGCCCCTCTTCAAGAGACCCAGTACTTC. Translating gives CASSPGLAPLQETQYF.

This clonotype was seen more than once but under ten times. The rearrangement joins TRBV28 to TRBJ2-7; D is perhaps TRBD2 (5 bases). Trimming cost V 8 bases and J 7 bases, with 15 bases left between them. The germline CDR1 and CDR2 sequences are MDHEN and SYDVKM. The CDR3 extends over 12 amino acids. The CDR3 is CASGGIILEQYF. CDR3 in DNA: TGTGCCAGCGGAGGAATCATCCTTGAGCAGTACTTC.

Only a few counts were recorded for this clonotype. The chain links TRBV15 to TRBJ1-1, with D possibly TRBD1 on 5 matching bases. V was cut by 2 bases and J by 0 bases, with 10 bases left in between. The CDR3 loop spans 15 amino acids. Germline CDR1 is LNHNV and CDR2 is YYDKDF (reference sequence). DNA for the CDR3: TGTGCCACCAGCAGAACGGGACTCCTGAACACTGAAGCTTTCTTT. Amino acid sequence: CATSRTGLLNTEAFF.

V and J are TRBV7-9 and TRBJ1-4, with D possibly matching TRBD1 (6 bases). The CDR3 spans 15 residues. Germline V gene lookup returns CDR1 SEHNR and CDR2 FQNEAQ (reference sequence). The V gene lost 5 bases and the J gene lost 6 bases, with 16 bases spanning the gap. The CDR3 loop reads CASSPTGMADEKLFF. The CDR3 nucleotides are TGTGCCAGCAGCCCTACAGGGATGGCGGATGAAAAACTGTTTTTT.

Concerning this clonotype itself: Its ends do not fully match the called genes, so a read error is possible. This chain connects TRBV20-1 to TRBJ2-7, with a possible D match to TRBD2 (5 bases). The CDR3 consists of 16 residues. Germline V lookup: CDR1 DFQATT, CDR2 SNEGSKA (reference sequence). CDR3 coding DNA: TGCTGTGCTAGAGGGTCGAGAGCCACTGTAGCCTACGAGCAGTACTTC. Translation gives CCARGSRATVAYEQYF.

This clonotype came up a few times. This chain joins TRBV11-1 and TRBJ2-2; 12 bases fit TRBD2. V gave up 5 bases and J gave up 4 bases; unmatched junction bases: 11. Per the germline V gene, CDR1 is SGHAT and CDR2 is FQDESV (reference sequence). The CDR3 sequence is 18 residues long. Here the CDR3 DNA reads TGTGCCAGCAGCAACCGATTGACTAGCGGGAGATTCACCGGGGAGCTGTTTTTT. Residues: CASSNRLTSGRFTGELFF.